The 23 T cell receptor beta chains below come from one sample, sequenced in a study of type 1 and type 2 diabetes patients (TCRdb year 2016). The sequencing machine was an Illumina MiSeq. Genomic DNA from sorted T cell subsets served as template for TCRbeta CDR3 amplification. Multiplex PCR with 30 forward and 13 reverse primers amplified the TCRbeta CDR3 region. TCRdb passed the public sequencing reads through fastp at Q25 and MiXCR, retaining productive beta sequences. For every CDR3 protein sequence, its rows merge into one entry that carries the most common genes and DNA. The sample table records around 300,000 distinct CDR3 sequences; roughly 50% of these occur just once. The top ten constitute roughly an eighth of the sample. Sequences were obtained from peripheral blood mononuclear cells (PBMCs). The receptors shown here come from a man aged 18 to 29 with type 2 diabetes.

The chain is built from TRBV24-1 and TRBJ1-1; D gene ambiguous. Per the germline V gene, CDR1 is KGHDR and CDR2 is SFDVKD. CDR3 size: 11 residues. V lost 8 bases and J 5 bases, leaving 8 bases between the germline ends. This chain's CDR3 is CATKLGTEAFF. Here the CDR3 DNA reads TGTGCCACCAAGTTAGGGACTGAAGCTTTCTTT.

V usage is TRBV6-1 and J usage is TRBJ1-1; D not certain. V lost 5 bases and J lost 3, with 10 bases in between. Germline CDR1 is MNHNS and CDR2 is SASEGT. The CDR3 length is 13 residues. The CDR3 nucleotides read TGTGCCAGCAGTTACTCGGGATACACTGAAGCTTTCTTT. This sequence encodes CASSYSGYTEAFF.

The rearrangement links TRBV25-1 to TRBJ1-1; D is unclear. Germline CDR1 and CDR2: MGHDK and SYGVNS. V lost 7 bases, J lost 3 bases, and 18 bases lay in between. The CDR3 spans 15 residues. CDR3 residues: CASTGRNQPYTEAFF. The CDR3 DNA follows: TGTGCCAGCACCGGGAGAAATCAACCGTACACTGAAGCTTTCTTT.

J is TRBJ2-3 and V is TRBV13, with 8 bases aligning to TRBD1. This CDR3 comprises 14 residues. In germline, CDR1 is PRHDT, CDR2 FYEKMQ (reference sequence). Trimming cost V 5 bases and J 3 bases; bases outside gene matches: 4. CDR3 sequence reads: CASSQRQGTDTQYF. The CDR3, as DNA: TGTGCCAGCAGCCAAAGACAGGGGACAGATACGCAGTATTTT. The full variable domain, in which reference TRBV13 and TRBJ2-3 provide the parts outside the CDR3, is AAGVIQSPRHLIKEKRETATLKCYPIPRHDTVYWYQQGPGQDPQFLISFYEKMQSDKGSIPDRFSAQQFSDYHSELNMSSLELGDSALYFCASSQRQGTDTQYFGPGTRLTVL.

The sample holds a few counts of this clonotype. The chain uses TRBV5-1 and TRBJ2-2, with 9 bases matching TRBD2. V was clipped by 1 base and J by 0 bases; unmatched bases: 1. There are 16 residues in the CDR3. The germline V gene has CDR1 SGHRS and CDR2 YFSETQ. The CDR3 loop reads CASSLLAGTNTGELFF. The CDR3 DNA reads TGCGCCAGCAGCTTGCTAGCGGGGACGAACACCGGGGAGCTGTTTTTT.

The gene calls are TRBV5-5 and TRBJ2-3; TRBD1 matches 7 bases. Trimming at V came to 4 bases and at J to 1 base, leaving 6 bases not matched to a gene. This CDR3 comprises 15 residues. Germline CDR1 and CDR2: SGHKS and YYEKEE (reference sequence). The CDR3 protein is CASSPTGQRTDTQYF. The CDR3 coding sequence is TGTGCCAGCAGCCCCACGGGACAGCGCACAGATACGCAGTATTTT.

The chain links TRBV30 to TRBJ2-1, with D tentatively TRBD2 (6 bases). V dropped 3 bases and J dropped 6 bases, with 9 bases sitting between them. Looked up from germline, CDR1 is GTSNPN and CDR2 is SVGIG (reference sequence). The length of the CDR3 is 12 residues. CDR3: CAWSGRGNEQFF. The DNA for the CDR3 is TGTGCCTGGAGCGGGAGAGGCAATGAGCAGTTCTTC. The variable domain in full, with the rest retrieved from reference TRBV30 and TRBJ2-1, is SQTIHQWPATLVQPVGSPLSLECTVEGTSNPNLYWYRQAAGRGLQLLFYSVGIGQISSEVPQNLSASRPQDRQFILSSKKLLLSDSGFYLCAWSGRGNEQFFGPGTRLTVL.

The gene calls are TRBV6-1 and TRBJ1-2, with TRBD1 identical over 9 bases. Germline V gene data show CDR1 as MNHNS and CDR2 as SASEGT. The CDR3 loop spans 14 amino acids. Trimming at V came to 4 bases and at J to 8 bases, leaving 8 bases not matched to a gene. Here the CDR3 reads CASSVSGTGHGYTF. Here the CDR3 DNA reads TGTGCCAGCAGTGTCTCCGGGACAGGGCACGGCTACACCTTC.

This chain links TRBV27 with TRBJ1-6; D uncertain. V lost 7 bases and J 7 bases, leaving 11 bases between the germline ends. This CDR3 is 13 amino acids long. Germline values: CDR1 MNHEY, CDR2 SMNVEV (reference sequence). The CDR3 nucleotides read TGTGCCAGCACCCTGGGGATAAATTCACCCCTCCACTTT. Amino acids: CASTLGINSPLHF.

Turning to this clonotype: A junction end diverges from the germline sequence, so it may reflect a read error. The J gene is TRBJ1-2, the V gene TRBV7-8; D unresolved. The CDR3 runs to 14 residues. The germline CDR1 and CDR2 sequences are SGHVS and FQNEAQ. In DNA, the CDR3 is TGTGCCAGCAGCTCCTCGGCCCCAAAGGACGGCTACATCTTC. Its protein is CASSSSAPKDGYIF.

A few counts support this clonotype. V usage is TRBV7-8 and J usage is TRBJ2-1, with 11 bases matching TRBD2. Trimming cost V 0 bases and J 2 bases; bases outside gene matches: 9. There are 19 residues in the CDR3. Germline V gene data show CDR1 as SGHVS and CDR2 as FQNEAQ. The CDR3, as DNA: TGTGCCAGCAGCTTAGCGCTTCGAACTAGCGGGAGTCCCTACAATGAGCAGTTCTTC. Translating gives CASSLALRTSGSPYNEQFF.

In its sample, this clonotype was seen many times. The chain links TRBV7-8 to TRBJ1-2; D may be TRBD1 (5 bases). There are 15 residues in the CDR3. Trimming removed 1 base from V and 1 base from J, with 10 bases in between. Germline V gene lookup returns CDR1 SGHVS and CDR2 FQNEAQ. CDR3 residues: CASSLGGTLNYGYTF. Written as DNA, the CDR3 is TGTGCCAGCAGCTTAGGGGGCACCCTTAACTATGGCTACACCTTC.

This clonotype was recorded a few times. The J gene is TRBJ2-5, the V gene TRBV12-3 or TRBV12-4; D is unresolved. V lost 2 bases to trimming and J lost 0 bases, with 13 bases between them. This CDR3 has 16 amino acids. The CDR3 region has the DNA TGTGCCAGCAGTTTAATCCAGAGAACGTACCAAGAGACCCAGTACTTC. Translating it yields CASSLIQRTYQETQYF.

CDR3 sequence reads: CASSASMSWQTEAFF. The DNA for the CDR3 is TGTGCCAGCAGCGCTTCGATGAGTTGGCAGACTGAAGCTTTCTTT. The chain has TRBV7-9 and TRBJ1-1; D not resolved. This CDR3 is built from 15 residues. Germline values: CDR1 SEHNR, CDR2 FQNEAQ (reference sequence). Trimming removed 5 bases from V and 5 bases from J, with 18 bases in between.

This clonotype was observed a few times. The CDR3 DNA sequence: TGTGCCAGCAGTTCACTAGCCTGGACCGACTATGGCTACACCTTC. This translates into CASSSLAWTDYGYTF. The genes are TRBV28 and TRBJ1-2; D is undetermined. CDR1 and CDR2 from the germline V gene are MDHEN and SYDVKM. This CDR3 is 15 amino acids long. V was trimmed by 4 bases and J by 3 bases, leaving 15 bases between them.

This clonotype was seen a handful of times. The chain links TRBV4-2 to TRBJ1-5; a weak D match, TRBD1 (6 bases). V lost 1 base and J 7 bases, leaving 11 bases between the germline ends. Germline CDR1 reads LGHNA; CDR2 reads YNFKEQ. The CDR3 length is 14 residues. The CDR3 protein is CASSQGIGGQPQHF. The CDR3 DNA sequence: TGTGCCAGCAGCCAAGGTATAGGGGGACAGCCCCAGCATTTT.

This chain joins TRBV11-3 and TRBJ2-1, with a possible D match to TRBD2 (6 bases). V was shortened by 3 bases and J by 0 bases, with 18 bases between the two germline ends. This CDR3 comprises 18 residues. Germline V gene sequence: CDR1 SGHNT, CDR2 YENEEA. The CDR3 protein is CASSFSLSGDYSYNEQFF. CDR3 nucleotides: TGTGCCAGCAGCTTCTCCCTTAGCGGAGATTACTCCTACAATGAGCAGTTCTTC. The variable domain in full, with the rest retrieved from reference TRBV11-3 and TRBJ2-1, is EAGVVQSPRYKIIEKKQPVAFWCNPISGHNTLYWYLQNLGQGPELLIRYENEEAVDDSQLPKDRFSAERLKGVDSTLKIQPAELGDSAVYLCASSFSLSGDYSYNEQFFGPGTRLTVL.

This chain links TRBV15 with TRBJ2-1, with D possibly matching TRBD2 (6 bases). V shed 5 bases and J shed 6 bases, with 17 bases lying between them. The CDR3 is 15 residues long. Germline CDR1 and CDR2: LNHNV and YYDKDF (reference sequence). The DNA for the CDR3 is TGTGCCACCAGCCTCCTACCGTTGGGGGGCAATGAGCAGTTCTTC. Residues: CATSLLPLGGNEQFF.

This clonotype occurred many times. The chain combines TRBV15 with TRBJ2-7, with a weak D call TRBD2 (6 bases). Germline CDR1 and CDR2: LNHNV and YYDKDF (reference sequence). Trimming took off 0 bases at V and 6 bases at J, with 12 bases between the two ends. The CDR3 contains 14 residues. The CDR3 DNA reads as TGTGCCACCAGCAGAGATCTTAAGGGAGGCGAGCAGTACTTC. The encoded protein is CATSRDLKGGEQYF.

V usage is TRBV20-1 and J usage is TRBJ2-7; D unresolved. CDR3 size: 15 residues. Germline assignment: CDR1 DFQATT and CDR2 SNEGSKA (reference sequence). The V gene lost 0 bases and the J gene lost 0 bases, with 12 bases spanning the gap. The CDR3 is CSARDRTLSSYEQYF. As DNA, the CDR3 is TGCAGTGCTAGAGATCGAACTTTGAGCTCCTACGAGCAGTACTTC.

In this sample, this clonotype turned up a few times. This sequence joins TRBV6-5 and TRBJ1-1, with no clear D. Germline V gene lookup returns CDR1 MNHEY and CDR2 SVGAGI. The V end was cut by 6 bases, the J end by 1 base, with 12 bases between. CDR3 size: 14 residues. CDR3 residues: CASRAAARNTEAFF. CDR3 nucleotide sequence: TGTGCCAGCAGAGCGGCCGCAAGGAACACTGAAGCTTTCTTT.

The CDR3 here is CASSSIMGRRPVGEAFF. The CDR3 nucleotides are TGTGCCAGCAGCTCGATAATGGGTAGGAGACCTGTAGGTGAAGCTTTCTTT. The rearrangement links TRBV9 to TRBJ1-1; D ambiguous. V lost 4 bases to trimming and J lost 7 bases, with 26 bases between them. Germline loops: CDR1 SGDLS, CDR2 YYNGEE. CDR3 length: 17 amino acids.

The chain recombines TRBV10-3 with TRBJ2-1, with 8 bases lining up with TRBD2. The CDR3 consists of 14 residues. The germline CDR1 and CDR2 sequences are ENHRY and SYGVKD. V gave up 10 bases and J gave up 5 bases; unmatched junction bases: 10. The CDR3 is CASGTSGSDNEQFF. The CDR3 coding sequence is TGTGCCAGCGGAACGAGCGGGAGTGACAATGAGCAGTTCTTC.